Sequencing of this T cell receptor (beta chain) was carried out in a study of T cell repertoires and HLA-DP antigens (dated by TCRdb to between 2017 and 2018). Broadly, across the study: An in vitro model of CD4+ T cell alloreactivity against allogeneic HLA-DP presented by transduced HeLa cells was used in the study. One alloantigen differed from self by one peptide-binding groove amino acid, whereas the other differed by ten, modelling structurally similar versus dissimilar alloantigens. Of the three donors, two were male and one was female, and their ages ranged from the 18-to-29 age band up to the 60-to-69 age band. An average DNA input of around 220 ng was used for sorted CD137+CD4+ samples, compared with roughly 1.2 ug for pre-culture CD4+ samples.

The immunoSEQ multiplex PCR, with forward primers for 54 TRBV segments and reverse primers for 13 TRBJ segments, was used to amplify TCRB CDR3 regions. Pre-culture CD4+ samples were sequenced at deep resolution, targeting over 150,000 T cell genomes. Sequencing of the amplicons was done on an Illumina HiSeq System, giving 87 bp reads that spanned the CDR3. On the study's bioinformatics: PCR and sequencing errors in the reads were corrected, and alignment to IMGT reference sequences was used to define CDR3 regions. Synthetic template pools were used to estimate counts of templates and unique rearrangements. Clonality was computed by subtracting Pielou's evenness from 1. Richness was estimated with the Daley-Smith estimator. Morisita's index was used to measure repertoire overlap. A clone counted as low-abundance if it appeared in cultured samples but went undetected in the pre-culture repertoire of the same donor. TCRdb re-hosts the immuneACCESS table, in-frame sequences only. Its copies lack some clones; in the studies checked, an unresolved V gene accounts for under half of them, and the cause for the rest is not known. For V, J and clone size, that table is used; D and trimming come from the DNA. Here the sample has around 90,000 clones; roughly 86% occur a single time. Clones ranked in the top ten supply 1.7% of the sample.

Untouched CD4+ T cells were isolated from Ficoll-separated PBMC by magnetic bead negative selection, reaching an average purity of about 98%. Magnetic beads were used to isolate untouched CD4+ T cells from Ficoll-separated PBMC, giving approximately 98% purity with negligible CD8+ contamination. Peripheral blood mononuclear cells were supplied by the buffy coats of a few healthy blood donors, who served as the study donors. CMV seronegative status was shared by all three donors. The DNeasy Blood & Tissue Kit was used to extract genomic DNA. For each subject, genomic DNA from sorted CD137+CD4+ cells and from pre-culture CD4+ baseline samples underwent TCRB sequencing. The germline V gene gives CDR1 as SNHLY and CDR2 as FYNNEI. From its cysteine to its phenylalanine, the CDR3 spans 14 amino acids. This entry keeps only the CDR3 DNA: 42 bases, framed from base 1. Unmatched junction bases come to 5, with V trimmed by 6 bases and J by 7 bases.

Study-level results and caveats: Limitations included only a few donors, a non-physiological HeLa antigen-presenting system, and the use of total CD4+ responder cells. Average cumulative frequency of clones undetected before culture was under 40% against one allele and about 51% against the other. Naive and memory CD4+ repertoires were not analysed separately. Sorted CD137+ cells showed similar clonality against both alloantigens (roughly 0.4), much higher than the clonality of pre-culture samples (roughly 0.04).

Remarks on this clone: The target of this receptor is not known. Base-call qualities are not available, and no considerably larger clone is one nucleotide away.

The sequence was collected from a man in his forties or fifties in good health and CMV-seronegative. Sequenced: CD4+ T cells from PBMCs. The receptor chain draws on TRBV2 and TRBJ2-1, with 11 central nucleotides matching TRBD2. The DNA reads as follows: TGTGCCAGCAGACGACTAGCGGGATTAAATGAGCAGTTCTTC. Its coded protein is CASRRLAGLNEQFF.